Sequencing of this TCR beta chain was carried out in a study of T cells in Graves' hyperthyroidism and ophthalmopathy. The V gene lost 5 bases and the J gene lost 10 bases, with 16 bases spanning the gap. The CDR3 is made up of 14 amino acids. This clonotype occurred a few times. Authors of the study amplified TCR beta CDR3 regions from RNA transcripts. A first-round RT-PCR of the TCR CDR3 used the HTBI primer set. TCRdb independently ran MiXCR on the multiplex PCR reads; one entry per CDR3 protein. This table holds under 200,000 distinct CDR3 sequences, about 9% found once. Diagnoses rested on clinical symptoms, serum thyroxine and TRAb, thyroid ultrasound and orbital computed tomography.

V usage is TRBV5-7 and J usage is TRBJ1-6, with D hard to call. TRBV5-7 is known as an ORF, though its function is uncertain. Sequencing input: blood. This sequence was found in a woman under 30 with Graves' hyperthyroidism that later progressed to Graves' ophthalmopathy. The CDR3 spells CASSGLRAKSPLHF. In nucleotides, the CDR3 is TGTGCCAGCAGTGGGTTGAGGGCAAAATCACCCCTCCACTTT.